These 23 T cell receptor beta chains were sequenced from one sample in a study of T cell responses to AZD1222 COVID-19 vaccine. Repertoires were generated with immunoSEQ multiplex PCR, while TCRdb's copy carries only in-frame clones and drops some. The repertoire consists of fewer than 80,000 clones, with approximately 88% occurring once and the leading ten covering less than 12%. This material consisted of peripheral blood, taken 28 days after the second dose of the MenACWY control vaccine. The receptors stem from an adult who received the MenACWY meningococcal vaccine as a control.

The chain links TRBV6-1 to TRBJ1-2; D uncertain. Germline values: CDR1 MNHNS, CDR2 SASEGT. This CDR3 is 14 amino acids long. Trimming took 1 base from V and 7 from J, leaving 13 bases between them. The CDR3 coding sequence is TGTGCCAGCAGTGAAGATTGGGGATCTTTTGGCTACACCTTC. Protein product: CASSEDWGSFGYTF.

The genes are TRBV25-1 and TRBJ1-3; possibly TRBD1 for D (5 bases). V lost 6 bases and J 3 bases, leaving 15 bases between the germline ends. The CDR3 contains 15 residues. In germline, CDR1 is MGHDK, CDR2 SYGVNS. The CDR3 here is CASRRTGSGGNTIYF. As DNA, the CDR3 is TGTGCCAGCAGGAGAACAGGTTCTGGTGGAAACACCATATATTTT.

The V gene is TRBV28, the J gene TRBJ2-3, with D perhaps given as TRBD1 or TRBD2 (5 bases each). The CDR3 is 14 amino acids. The V end lost 5 bases, the J end lost 3 bases, and 12 bases lay between the germline ends. Germline lookup yields CDR1 MDHEN and CDR2 SYDVKM. CDR3 nucleotides: TGTGCCAGCAGTGGTGGGGGTGGGACAGATACGCAGTATTTT. Translating it yields CASSGGGGTDTQYF.

This clone showed up just a few times. V and J are TRBV23-1 and TRBJ1-6, with D uncertain. TRBV23-1 qualifies as an ORF whose function is uncertain. The CDR3 has 14 amino acids. V dropped 4 bases and J dropped 10 bases, with 14 bases sitting between them. CDR3 DNA: TGCGCCAGCAGTCTTTCTGGCGAGTTGTCACCCCTCCACTTT. This sequence encodes CASSLSGELSPLHF.

The chain has TRBV19 and TRBJ1-1; TRBD1 might be the D (6 bases). CDR1 is LNHDA, CDR2 SQIVND, per germline (reference sequence). Trimming took off 1 base at V and 1 base at J, with 10 bases between the two ends. The CDR3 runs to 15 residues. The DNA for the CDR3 is TGTGCCAGTAGTATAGTGGGCAGGGGGAACACTGAAGCTTTCTTT. This translates into CASSIVGRGNTEAFF.

V gene TRBV20-1 combines with J gene TRBJ2-1; D not certain. V was pared by 5 bases and J by 4 bases, with 3 bases between. This CDR3 spans 10 amino acids. The germline gives CDR1 DFQATT, CDR2 SNEGSKA (reference sequence). CDR3 loop: CSAQYNEQFF. CDR3 coding DNA: TGCAGTGCTCAGTACAATGAGCAGTTCTTC.

The genes are TRBV4-1 and TRBJ2-1, with D unclear. The V end lost 1 base, the J end lost 5 bases, and 12 bases lay between the germline ends. Germline-derived CDR1 and CDR2 are MGHRA and YSYEKL. The CDR3 spans 15 residues. The CDR3 region is CASSQGYGDDNEQFF. The CDR3 nucleotides read TGCGCCAGCAGCCAAGGGTACGGCGACGACAATGAGCAGTTCTTC.

This rearrangement joins TRBV5-6 to TRBJ1-3; D is ambiguous. The V and J ends lost 0 bases and 0 bases respectively, with 10 bases between them. Germline CDR1 SGHDT, CDR2 YYEEEE. CDR3 size: 16 residues. CDR3 protein: CASSLGPRYSGNTIYF. CDR3 DNA: TGTGCCAGCAGCTTGGGACCGCGCTACTCTGGAAACACCATATATTTT.

This chain connects TRBV10-3 to TRBJ2-7; no clear D gene. Trimming took off 3 bases at V and 5 bases at J, with 11 bases between the two ends. The CDR3 loop spans 13 amino acids. Germline-derived CDR1 and CDR2 are ENHRY and SYGVKD. The CDR3 loop reads CAISDGSINEQYF. The CDR3 region has the DNA TGTGCCATCAGTGATGGTTCCATAAACGAGCAGTACTTC.

The chain links TRBV6-5 to TRBJ2-7; 8 bases are a match to TRBD1. Trimming cost V 4 bases and J 7 bases; bases outside gene matches: 9. In germline, CDR1 is MNHEY, CDR2 SVGAGI. The CDR3 has 14 residues. The CDR3, as DNA: TGTGCCAGCAGTTCCAGGGACAGGACTGGGGAGCAGTACTTC. As protein: CASSSRDRTGEQYF.

This rearrangement joins TRBV4-1 to TRBJ2-7, with D possibly being TRBD1 or TRBD2 (5 bases each). This CDR3 is 14 amino acids long. The germline CDR1 and CDR2 sequences are MGHRA and YSYEKL. Trimming took off 1 base at V and 4 bases at J, with 11 bases between the two ends. The CDR3 bases are TGCGCCAGCAGCCAAGGAGGTGGGACGTACGAGCAGTACTTC. Translated: CASSQGGGTYEQYF.

The V and J genes are TRBV3-1 (or the pseudogene TRBV3-2) and TRBJ2-1; D may be TRBD2 (6 bases). The CDR3 totals 15 residues. The V and J ends lost 2 bases and 7 bases respectively, with 15 bases between them. CDR1 LGHDT and CDR2 YNNKEL come from the germline V gene (reference sequence). CDR3 sequence (DNA): TGTGCCAGCAGCCAAAGGTCAATAGCGGCGAATGAGCAGTTCTTC. Translation: CASSQRSIAANEQFF.

The chain is built from TRBV3-1 (or the pseudogene TRBV3-2) and TRBJ1-5, with D possibly matching TRBD1 (5 bases). Germline CDR1 reads LGHDT; CDR2 reads YNNKEL (reference sequence). The CDR3 has 15 residues. Trimming cost V 1 base and J 1 base, with 8 bases left between them. The CDR3 loop reads CASSQVSGSNQPQHF. In nucleotides, the CDR3 is TGTGCCAGCAGCCAAGTTTCAGGGAGCAATCAGCCCCAGCATTTT.

The chain links TRBV7-8 to TRBJ1-5, with D unclear. V was trimmed by 1 base and J by 7 bases, leaving 14 bases between them. Germline CDR1 and CDR2: SGHVS and FQNEAQ. This CDR3 comprises 15 residues. The DNA for the CDR3 is TGTGCCAGCAGCTTAGTACCGGGAGTTGAGCAGCCCCAGCATTTT. Protein product: CASSLVPGVEQPQHF.

This rearrangement joins TRBV4-1 to TRBJ1-4; D is unresolved. The CDR3 contains 12 residues. Germline V lookup: CDR1 MGHRA, CDR2 YSYEKL. The V end was cut by 0 bases, the J end by 7 bases, with 3 bases between. The CDR3 DNA is TGCGCCAGCAGCCAAGAGCCTGAAAAACTGTTTTTT. Protein product: CASSQEPEKLFF.

The chain is built from TRBV7-7 and TRBJ2-2, with D tentatively TRBD2 (6 bases). CDR1 and CDR2 from the germline V gene are SSHAT and FNYEAQ (reference sequence). The CDR3 is 15 residues long. V lost 3 bases and J 4 bases, leaving 12 bases between the germline ends. The CDR3 here is CASSFMEGGTGELFF. The CDR3 nucleotides are TGTGCCAGCAGCTTTATGGAGGGAGGCACCGGGGAGCTGTTTTTT.

This rearrangement joins TRBV11-1 to TRBJ2-3; no firm D call. The germline CDR1 and CDR2 sequences are SGHAT and FQDESV (reference sequence). V lost 4 bases, J lost 2 bases, and 13 bases lay in between. The CDR3 contains 15 residues. CDR3 sequence reads: CASSSPGRSTDTQYF. The CDR3 DNA sequence: TGTGCCAGCAGCTCCCCGGGTCGATCCACAGATACGCAGTATTTT.

The chain joins TRBV7-2 to TRBJ2-7, with D uncertain. Germline CDR1 SGHTA, CDR2 FQGNSA. Deletions cut 1 base from V and 5 bases from J, with 12 bases between. CDR3 size: 14 residues. CDR3 protein: CASSLGGRPNEQYF. As DNA, the CDR3 is TGTGCCAGCAGCTTAGGCGGTAGGCCCAACGAGCAGTACTTC.

CDR3 nucleotide sequence: TGTGCCAGCAGCTTAGAAGGCTTTCTAGCCAAAAACATTCAGTACTTC. It is translated as CASSLEGFLAKNIQYF. The chain uses TRBV7-2 and TRBJ2-4; D remains ambiguous. Trimming left V 1 base short and J 0 bases short, with 10 bases between. Germline lookup yields CDR1 SGHTA and CDR2 FQGNSA. This CDR3 is 16 amino acids long.

The gene calls are TRBV6-5 and TRBJ1-1, with 7 bases fitting TRBD1. The length of the CDR3 is 16 residues. V shed 4 bases and J 4 bases; nucleotides not matched to a gene: 12. Germline assignment: CDR1 MNHEY and CDR2 SVGAGI. CDR3 amino acids: CASSSRQGGRSTEAFF. The CDR3 DNA reads as TGTGCCAGCAGTTCCCGACAGGGTGGTAGAAGCACTGAAGCTTTCTTT.

This chain uses TRBV7-3 with TRBJ2-7; TRBD1 matches at 7 bases. V was pared by 2 bases and J by 7 bases, with 8 bases of the junction left unmatched. The CDR3 contains 14 residues. CDR1 and CDR2 from the germline V gene are SGHTA and FQGTGA. The CDR3 is CASSLGTELEEQYF. CDR3 DNA: TGTGCCAGCAGCTTAGGGACAGAGCTTGAGGAGCAGTACTTC.

The chain employs TRBV19 and TRBJ1-4; tentatively, D is TRBD1 (5 bases). V lost 6 bases and J lost 0, with 14 bases in between. Looked up from germline, CDR1 is LNHDA and CDR2 is SQIVND (reference sequence). The CDR3 totals 16 residues. The CDR3 nucleotides read TGTGCCAGTAGGGGACCGCAGGCTGCAACTAATGAAAAACTGTTTTTT. Encoded protein: CASRGPQAATNEKLFF.

In its sample, this clone was seen once. This chain uses TRBV7-2 with TRBJ1-3, with unresolved D. V lost 1 base and J 2 bases, leaving 9 bases between the germline ends. The germline V gene encodes CDR1 SGHTA and CDR2 FQGNSA. The CDR3 spans 15 residues. CDR3 DNA: TGTGCCAGCAGCTTAGACAGATACGCTGGAAACACCATATATTTT. It yields the protein CASSLDRYAGNTIYF.